These 30 T cell receptor beta chains were sequenced from one sample in a study of blood T cells in healthy people across ages. With a J-beta primer mix and a sample-barcoded 5' primer, a second PCR ran roughly 7 to 11 cycles. TCRdb fed the 5' RACE reads into MiXCR, producing one record per CDR3 protein. The data show about 830,000 distinct CDR3 sequences, with approximately 65% seen just once and 28% held by the top ten. The sample consisted of blood. The source is a young man in good health.

The chain employs TRBV6-2 or TRBV6-3 and TRBJ1-5; D unclear. V was trimmed by 2 bases and J by 2 bases, leaving 10 bases between them. Per germline, CDR1 MNHEY and CDR2 SVGEGT. CDR3 length: 15 residues. This CDR3 reads CASSYNSPGNQPQHF. The CDR3, as DNA: TGTGCCAGCAGTTACAACTCCCCCGGCAATCAGCCCCAGCATTTT.

The table lists this clonotype with many counts. The chain is built from TRBV5-1 and TRBJ1-5, with D hard to call. This CDR3 is 13 amino acids long. The germline V and J ends were trimmed by 4 bases and 4 bases, with 9 bases remaining between them. Germline V gene lookup returns CDR1 SGHRS and CDR2 YFSETQ. CDR3 bases: TGCGCCAGCAGCGCTTACGGAAATCAGCCCCAGCATTTT. Translation gives CASSAYGNQPQHF. The full variable domain, rest sourced from reference TRBV5-1 and TRBJ1-5, is KAGVTQTPRYLIKTRGQQVTLSCSPISGHRSVSWYQQTPGQGLQFLFEYFSETQRNKGNFPGRFSGRQFSNSRSEMNVSTLELGDSALYLCASSAYGNQPQHFGDGTRLSIL.

This clonotype was detected only once. V and J are TRBV6-1 and TRBJ1-5; no clear D. Looked up from germline, CDR1 is MNHNS and CDR2 is SASEGT. V was cut by 5 bases and J by 4 bases, with 21 bases left in between. The CDR3 consists of 17 residues. The CDR3 reads CASSQSELGPLNQPQHF. The CDR3, as DNA: TGTGCCAGCAGTCAGTCCGAATTAGGACCCTTGAATCAGCCCCAGCATTTT.

This clonotype was counted a few times. V is TRBV20-1 and J is TRBJ2-7; D gene unclear. Germline V gene data show CDR1 as DFQATT and CDR2 as SNEGSKA (reference sequence). The CDR3 is made up of 15 amino acids. V shed 7 bases and J shed 1 base, with 20 bases lying between them. The CDR3 region is CSVAIGQLTSYEQYF. The CDR3 nucleotides read TGCAGTGTGGCGATCGGCCAGCTAACTTCCTACGAGCAGTACTTC.

This clonotype came up once. The chain combines TRBV5-1 with TRBJ1-1; possibly TRBD1 for D (5 bases). Germline CDR1 reads SGHRS; CDR2 reads YFSETQ. The CDR3 totals 13 residues. V shed 2 bases and J shed 6 bases, with 11 bases lying between them. In DNA form, the CDR3 reads TGCGCCAGCAGCTTAAGGGGAGGGGCTGAAGCTTTCTTT. Its protein product is CASSLRGGAEAFF.

The chain combines TRBV2 with TRBJ2-7; D gene ambiguous. V lost 3 bases, J lost 2 bases, and 11 bases lay in between. CDR1 SNHLY and CDR2 FYNNEI come from the germline V gene. CDR3 size: 14 residues. The CDR3 DNA sequence: TGTGCCAGCAGTGACCAACTGACAACCTACGAGCAGTACTTC. This codes for CASSDQLTTYEQYF. Filled out from reference TRBV2 and TRBJ2-7, the complete variable domain reads EPEVTQTPSHQVTQMGQEVILRCVPISNHLYFYWYRQILGQKVEFLVSFYNNEISEKSEIFDDQFSVERPDGSNFTLKIRSTKLEDSAMYFCASSDQLTTYEQYFGPGTRLTVT.

The chain links TRBV28 to TRBJ1-2, with 9 positions matching TRBD1. This CDR3 is built from 14 residues. J was trimmed by 6 bases and V by 3 bases; bases with no gene match: 5. CDR1 is MDHEN and CDR2 is SYDVKM in the germline V gene. The CDR3 loop is CASSLGQGKDGYTF. CDR3 DNA: TGTGCCAGCAGTTTGGGACAGGGAAAGGATGGCTACACCTTC.

The rearrangement uses TRBV6-6 and TRBJ2-7; 7 bases fit TRBD1. Germline trimming cut 3 bases from V and 0 bases from J; bases unmatched to any gene: 8. This CDR3 has 16 residues. The germline V gene encodes CDR1 MNHNY and CDR2 SVGAGI (reference sequence). In nucleotides, the CDR3 is TGTGCCAGCAGTTATAGATCCGGGACAGTCTCCTACGAGCAGTACTTC. It translates to CASSYRSGTVSYEQYF.

This clonotype was seen at least ten times. The chain uses TRBV29-1 and TRBJ1-2; TRBD1 aligns across 7 bases. Trimming removed 7 bases from V and 3 bases from J; junction bases left unmatched: 5. The CDR3 loop spans 12 amino acids. Germline CDR1 SQVTM, CDR2 ANQGSEA. The CDR3 DNA reads as TGCAGCGGTGGACAGGCGGACTATGGCTACACCTTC. This codes for CSGGQADYGYTF.

The chain uses TRBV9 and TRBJ2-1; 7 nucleotides line up with TRBD2. From germline, CDR1 is SGDLS and CDR2 YYNGEE. Unmatched junction bases numbered 6, after V lost 3 bases and J lost 0 bases. The CDR3 totals 16 residues. This CDR3 reads CASSGPGGSSYNEQFF. CDR3 sequence (DNA): TGTGCCAGCAGCGGACCCGGGGGGAGCTCCTACAATGAGCAGTTCTTC. The full variable domain, with the rest looked up from reference TRBV9 and TRBJ2-1, is DSGVTQTPKHLITATGQRVTLRCSPRSGDLSVYWYQQSLDQGLQFLIQYYNGEERAKGNILERFSAQQFPDLHSELNLSSLELGDSALYFCASSGPGGSSYNEQFFGPGTRLTVL.

This clonotype was picked up one time. This chain links TRBV24-1 with TRBJ2-7; no definite D call. Trimming removed 3 bases from V and 2 bases from J, with 7 bases in between. The CDR3 covers 13 residues. The germline CDR1 and CDR2 sequences are KGHDR and SFDVKD. The CDR3 loop reads CATSDLGTYEQYF. DNA for the CDR3: TGTGCCACCAGTGATCTGGGCACCTACGAGCAGTACTTC.

This sequence joins TRBV5-5 and TRBJ2-1; tentative D call: TRBD2 (6 bases). Germline CDR1 is SGHKS and CDR2 is YYEKEE (reference sequence). Trimming took off 1 base at V and 6 bases at J, with 14 bases between the two ends. This CDR3 contains 15 residues. The CDR3 loop is CASSLYVMGGNEQFF. The CDR3 coding sequence is TGTGCCAGCAGCTTGTATGTGATGGGGGGCAATGAGCAGTTCTTC.

The V and J genes are TRBV28 and TRBJ1-3; TRBD1 is a possible D gene (5 bases). Germline CDR1 and CDR2: MDHEN and SYDVKM. Between the trimmed V and J ends, which lost 7 bases and 5 bases, there was a span of 18 bases. The CDR3 length is 15 residues. CDR3 sequence reads: CASNEGGAMRNTIYF. The CDR3 bases are TGTGCCAGCAATGAAGGAGGGGCCATGAGAAACACCATATATTTT.

This rearrangement joins TRBV7-2 to TRBJ2-7, with D tentatively TRBD1 (5 bases). V lost 5 bases and J 9 bases, leaving 11 bases between the germline ends. The germline gives CDR1 SGHTA, CDR2 FQGNSA. This CDR3 is built from 11 residues. The CDR3 loop reads CASSPRGRQYF. CDR3 nucleotides: TGTGCCAGCAGCCCAAGGGGCAGGCAGTACTTC.

In this sample, this clonotype turned up a few times. This chain links TRBV15 with TRBJ2-4; D gene uncertain. V lost 1 base, J lost 7 bases, and 11 bases lay in between. Germline V lookup: CDR1 LNHNV, CDR2 YYDKDF (reference sequence). There are 14 residues in the CDR3. The CDR3 nucleotides are TGTGCCACCAGCAGAGCCCAGCGTCAGAACATTCAGTACTTC. Translation: CATSRAQRQNIQYF.

With regard to this clonotype: A single base separates this from a much larger clone, so it may be a read error. J is TRBJ2-1 and V is TRBV6-2 or TRBV6-3; 10 bases are a match to TRBD2. The DNA end lines up better with TRBJ2-7; the J call may be wrong. This CDR3 comprises 16 residues. In germline, CDR1 is MNHEY, CDR2 SVGEGT. CDR3 nucleotide sequence: TGTGCCTCCAAGCGGGGGGGATCGAGCTCCTACAATGAGCAGTACTTC. It encodes CASKRGGSSSYNEQYF.

DNA of the CDR3: TGCGCCAGCAGCTTGATAAGAGGGGAGGACGGTGAAGCTTTCTTT. This sequence encodes CASSLIRGEDGEAFF. V gene TRBV5-1 combines with J gene TRBJ1-1; a weak D match, TRBD1 (5 bases). The CDR3 length is 15 residues. Between the trimmed V and J ends, which lost 1 base and 7 bases, there was a span of 17 bases. Germline V CDR1 and CDR2: SGHRS, YFSETQ.

This clonotype was observed a handful of times. The chain employs TRBV20-1 and TRBJ1-2, with 10 bases aligning to TRBD1. This CDR3 is 13 amino acids long. Germline lookup yields CDR1 DFQATT and CDR2 SNEGSKA (reference sequence). V lost 4 bases and J lost 4; bases outside the gene matches: 3. Here the CDR3 DNA reads TGCAGTGCTACGGACAGGGGGATCTATGGCTACACCTTC. Amino acid sequence: CSATDRGIYGYTF.

The rearrangement links TRBV20-1 to TRBJ1-5; TRBD1 is a possible D gene (5 bases). The V gene's germline CDR1 is DFQATT and CDR2 SNEGSKA (reference sequence). The CDR3 sequence is 16 residues long. V lost 3 bases, J lost 1 base, and 16 bases lay in between. The CDR3 DNA reads as TGCAGTGCTAGGCCCTATTCCGGGGGAAGCAATCAGCCCCAGCATTTT. Amino acid sequence: CSARPYSGGSNQPQHF.

This chain connects TRBV7-3 to TRBJ2-4; weak D call: TRBD2 (6 bases). Germline V gene data show CDR1 as SGHTA and CDR2 as FQGTGA. The CDR3 sequence is 15 residues long. Trimming took off 1 base at V and 6 bases at J, with 13 bases between the two ends. Here the CDR3 DNA reads TGTGCCAGCAGCTTAATGGGCAAAGCGGGAAACATTCAGTACTTC. It is translated as CASSLMGKAGNIQYF.

Note on this clonotype: A read error may produce the germline difference seen at one junction end. The rearrangement joins TRBV9 to TRBJ2-1; TRBD2 might be the D (6 bases). The CDR3 covers 15 residues. Germline values: CDR1 SGDLS, CDR2 YYNGEE. CDR3 sequence: CVSSVGGVNYNEQFF. The CDR3 coding sequence is TGTGTCAGCAGCGTAGGCGGGGTCAACTACAATGAGCAGTTCTTC.

This clonotype appeared a few times. The chain uses TRBV4-3 and TRBJ1-2, with D possibly matching TRBD1 (5 bases). The CDR3 covers 15 residues. V was pared by 0 bases and J by 8 bases, with 16 bases between. Germline V gene sequence: CDR1 LGHNA, CDR2 YSLEER. The CDR3: CASSQDRPTEGGYTF. As DNA, the CDR3 is TGCGCCAGCAGCCAAGATAGACCGACAGAGGGGGGCTACACCTTC.

The chain links TRBV6-5 to TRBJ1-2; D gene unclear. Germline CDR1 and CDR2: MNHEY and SVGAGI. V lost 6 bases, J lost 4 bases, and 15 bases lay in between. CDR3 length equals 14 residues. The CDR3 nucleotides read TGTGCCAGCAGCTATCTTCGCCAGAGCTATGGCTACACCTTC. This gives the protein CASSYLRQSYGYTF.

The V and J genes are TRBV7-2 and TRBJ1-6; D is unclear. The CDR3 sequence is 15 residues long. V was shortened by 0 bases and J by 7 bases, with 10 bases between the two germline ends. Germline V gives CDR1 SGHTA, CDR2 FQGNSA. In nucleotides, the CDR3 is TGTGCCAGCAGCTTAGCGACTGTAGGGAATTCACCCCTCCACTTT. Its translation is CASSLATVGNSPLHF.

The chain has TRBV12-3 or TRBV12-4 and TRBJ2-4, with 8 bases fitting TRBD2. The DNA end lines up better with TRBJ2-7; the J call may be wrong. This CDR3 is built from 15 residues. DNA of the CDR3: TGTGCCAGCAGACCGACGGGGGGGGACTTGGACGAGCAGTACTTC. Translation gives CASRPTGGDLDEQYF.

The rearrangement joins TRBV28 to TRBJ2-1; 8 positions match TRBD1. The CDR3 consists of 13 residues. With V trimmed by 5 bases and J by 9 bases, 6 bases remained unmatched. In germline, CDR1 is MDHEN, CDR2 SYDVKM. CDR3 loop: CASSAGQGGEQFF. CDR3 in DNA: TGTGCCAGCAGTGCCGGACAGGGTGGTGAGCAGTTCTTC. Drawing the rest from reference TRBV28 and TRBJ2-1, the complete variable domain is DVKVTQSSRYLVKRTGEKVFLECVQDMDHENMFWYRQDPGLGLRLIYFSYDVKMKEKGDIPEGYSVSREKKERFSLILESASTNQTSMYLCASSAGQGGEQFFGPGTRLTVL.

V usage is TRBV11-2 and J usage is TRBJ2-3; 10 bases fit TRBD1. Per germline, CDR1 SGHAT and CDR2 FQNNGV. The CDR3 has 15 residues. Trimming took 5 bases from V and 5 from J; bases not matched to a gene: 7. The CDR3 nucleotides are TGTGCCAGCAGCCCCAGGACAGGGGGGGGAGATACGCAGTATTTT. It is translated as CASSPRTGGGDTQYF.

V is TRBV4-3 and J is TRBJ1-1, with D perhaps matching TRBD1 (5 bases). This CDR3 has 17 residues. The germline V gene has CDR1 LGHNA and CDR2 YSLEER. Trimming took 0 bases from V and 1 from J, leaving 15 bases between them. DNA for the CDR3: TGCGCCAGCAGCCAAGATGCAATAGGGGTGAAGAACACTGAAGCTTTCTTT. Its protein product is CASSQDAIGVKNTEAFF.

The V and J genes are TRBV20-1 and TRBJ2-6, with D uncertain. Per germline, CDR1 DFQATT and CDR2 SNEGSKA (reference sequence). The CDR3 totals 17 residues. V gave up 3 bases and J gave up 2 bases, with 17 bases separating them. The CDR3 loop reads CSASRAAKRPGANVLTF. The CDR3 DNA is TGCAGTGCTAGTAGGGCCGCAAAAAGGCCTGGGGCCAACGTCCTGACTTTC.

The chain uses TRBV24-1 and TRBJ2-1, with 12 bases that match TRBD2. CDR1 and CDR2 from the germline V gene are KGHDR and SFDVKD. J gave up 12 bases and V 3 bases, and 11 bases lay outside the gene matches. This CDR3 is built from 16 residues. In DNA form, the CDR3 reads TGTGCCACCAGTGATACTAGCGGGGGGCGTGGAGGTGTGCAGTTCTTC. Residues: CATSDTSGGRGGVQFF.